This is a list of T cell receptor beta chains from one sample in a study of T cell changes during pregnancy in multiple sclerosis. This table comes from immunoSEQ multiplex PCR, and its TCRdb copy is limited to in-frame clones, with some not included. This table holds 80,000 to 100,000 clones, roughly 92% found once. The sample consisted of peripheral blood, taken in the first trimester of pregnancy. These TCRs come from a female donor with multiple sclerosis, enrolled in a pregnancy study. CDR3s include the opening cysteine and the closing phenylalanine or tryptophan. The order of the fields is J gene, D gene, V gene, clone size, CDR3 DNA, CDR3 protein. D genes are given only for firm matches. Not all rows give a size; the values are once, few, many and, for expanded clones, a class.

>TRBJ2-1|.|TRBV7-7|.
TGTGCTAGCAGCTTATCCCAGGGGACCTACAATGAGCAGTTCTTC
CASSLSQGTYNEQFF
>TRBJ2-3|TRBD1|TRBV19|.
TGTGCCAGTAGTCTAAAACCGGACAGGGCCACAGATACGCAGTATTTT
CASSLKPDRATDTQYF
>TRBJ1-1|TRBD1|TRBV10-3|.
TGTGCCATCAGACTGGACAGGGTCTCTGAAGCTTTCTTT
CAIRLDRVSEAFF
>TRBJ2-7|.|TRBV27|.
TGTGCCAGCAGGGGTCAGGGCCTTTACGAGCAGTACTTC
CASRGQGLYEQYF
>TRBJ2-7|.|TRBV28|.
TGTGCCAGCAGACTAGGGTCGGGAAGCTACGAGCAGTACTTC
CASRLGSGSYEQYF
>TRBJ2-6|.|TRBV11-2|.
TGTGCCAGCAGCTTAGATAGCGCTGGGGCCAACGTCCTGACTTTC
CASSLDSAGANVLTF
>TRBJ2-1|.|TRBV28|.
TGTGCCAGCAGTTTGCAGGTTATCAATGAGCAGTTCTTC
CASSLQVINEQFF
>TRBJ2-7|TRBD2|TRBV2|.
TGTGCCAGCGGGGAGGGAGACAGCTCCTACGAGCAGTACTTC
CASGEGDSSYEQYF
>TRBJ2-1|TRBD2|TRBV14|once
TGTGCCAGCAGCCCAATCGGGACTAGCGGGAATGAGCAGTTCTTC
CASSPIGTSGNEQFF
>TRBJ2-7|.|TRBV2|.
TGTGCCAGCAGGCTAGCACCTTACTACGAGCAGTACTTC
CASRLAPYYEQYF
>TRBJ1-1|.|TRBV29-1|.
TGCAGCGTTGAAGTGGGGGGGAACACTGAAGCTTTCTTT
CSVEVGGNTEAFF
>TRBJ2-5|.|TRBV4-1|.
TGCGCCAGCAGCCAAGAGGGTTCGGGGGCCCAGTACTTC
CASSQEGSGAQYF
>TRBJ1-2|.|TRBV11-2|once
TGTGCCAGCAGCTTAATGTCAGGTCCCTATGGCTACACCTTC
CASSLMSGPYGYTF
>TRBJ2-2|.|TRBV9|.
TGTGCCAGCAGCTCGGACGGGACTGTCACCGGGGAGCTGTTTTTT
CASSSDGTVTGELFF
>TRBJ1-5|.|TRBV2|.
TGTGCCAGCAGTGAAGCGGCTCGACTGGAGGATAGCAATCAGCCCCAGCATTTT
CASSEAARLEDSNQPQHF
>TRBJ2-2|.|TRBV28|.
TGTGCCAGCAGGCCGCAGGGGAACACCGGGGAGCTGTTTTTT
CASRPQGNTGELFF
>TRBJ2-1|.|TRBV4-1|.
TGCGCCAGCAGACAACTAGGATTGCCCCTATACAATGAGCAGTTCTTC
CASRQLGLPLYNEQFF
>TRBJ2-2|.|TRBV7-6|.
TGTGCCAGCAGCCAGCCTGACAGAGCCGGGGAGCTGTTTTTT
CASSQPDRAGELFF
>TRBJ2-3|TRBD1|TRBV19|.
TGTGCCAGTAGTCAGGACAGGGTTATAGATACGCAGTATTTT
CASSQDRVIDTQYF
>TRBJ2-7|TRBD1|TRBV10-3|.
TGTGCCATCAGGACAGATCCGGGACAGGGCTACGAGCAGTACTTC
CAIRTDPGQGYEQYF
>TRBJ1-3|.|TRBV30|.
TGTGCCTGGAGCACAGGGCGGGGAAACACCATATATTTT
CAWSTGRGNTIYF
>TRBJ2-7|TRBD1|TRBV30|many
TGTGCCTGGAGTAATGGGACAGGGGGGCCCTACGAGCAGTACTTC
CAWSNGTGGPYEQYF
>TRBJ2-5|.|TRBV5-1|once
TGCGCCAGCAGCTTGGCTAGGATCGAGACCCAGTACTTC
CASSLARIETQYF
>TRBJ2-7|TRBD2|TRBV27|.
TGTGCCAGCAGTTTAAAATCTAGCGGACCCTACGAGCAGTACTTC
CASSLKSSGPYEQYF
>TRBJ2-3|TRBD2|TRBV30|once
TGTGCCTGGTTTATGATGGGGGGGGGAAATCTTAGCACAGATACGCAGTATTTT
CAWFMMGGGNLSTDTQYF
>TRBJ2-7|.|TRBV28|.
TGTGCCAGCAGGATGACAGCAATATCCTACGAGCAGTACTTC
CASRMTAISYEQYF
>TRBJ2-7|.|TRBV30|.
TGTGCCTGGAGTGTGAGCTCCTACGAGCAGTACTTC
CAWSVSSYEQYF
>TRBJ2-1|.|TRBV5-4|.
TGTGCCAGCAGCTTGGCCAGGCAATCCTACAATGAGCAGTTCTTC
CASSLARQSYNEQFF